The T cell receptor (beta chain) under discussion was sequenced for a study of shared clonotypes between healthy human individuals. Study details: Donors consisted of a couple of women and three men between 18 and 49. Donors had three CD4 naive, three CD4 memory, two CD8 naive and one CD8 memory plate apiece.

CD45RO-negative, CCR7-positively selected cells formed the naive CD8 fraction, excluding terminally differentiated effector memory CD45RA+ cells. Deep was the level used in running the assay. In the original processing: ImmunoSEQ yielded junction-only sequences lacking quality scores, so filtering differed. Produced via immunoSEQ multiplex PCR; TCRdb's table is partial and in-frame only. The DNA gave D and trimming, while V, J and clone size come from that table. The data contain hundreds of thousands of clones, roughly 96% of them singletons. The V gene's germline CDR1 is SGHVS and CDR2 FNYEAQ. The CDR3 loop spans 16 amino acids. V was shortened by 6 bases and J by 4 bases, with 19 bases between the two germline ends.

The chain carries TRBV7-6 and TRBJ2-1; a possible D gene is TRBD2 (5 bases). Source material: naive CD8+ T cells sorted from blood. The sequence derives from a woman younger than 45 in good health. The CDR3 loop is CASSPLGSGLYNEQFF. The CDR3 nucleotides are TGTGCCAGCAGTCCCCTGGGAAGCGGCTTATACAATGAGCAGTTCTTC.